What follows are 20 T cell receptor beta chains derived from one specimen sequenced in a study of early T cells in non-severe SARS-CoV-2 infection. TCRdb called the 5' RACE reads again in MiXCR, with one record for every CDR3 protein. The sample has 69,000 or so distinct CDR3 sequences; roughly 4.5% are singletons. The sample consisted of whole blood, taken at baseline. These receptors were collected from an adult who was a healthcare worker with PCR-confirmed SARS-CoV-2 infection or an uninfected control (not recorded which). The donor label of this sample is uncertain.

This clonotype has just a few counts. This rearrangement joins TRBV12-5 to TRBJ1-1, with 9 nucleotides matching TRBD1. In germline, CDR1 is LGHNT, CDR2 FRNRAP. The ends lost 5 bases at V and 0 bases at J; junction bases unmatched: 10. This CDR3 is built from 17 residues. As DNA, the CDR3 is TGTGCTAGTGGTCGAACAGGGGGCGCCCGGATGAACACTGAAGCTTTCTTT. This gives the protein CASGRTGGARMNTEAFF.

This clonotype was counted ten times or more. The J gene is TRBJ1-4, the V gene TRBV20-1; D perhaps matches TRBD1 (5 bases). The germline V gene encodes CDR1 DFQATT and CDR2 SNEGSKA (reference sequence). Deletions cut 3 bases from V and 10 bases from J, with 15 bases between. The CDR3 sequence is 13 residues long. CDR3 DNA: TGCAGTGCTAGCAGGGAGGCTCTAGGAAAACTGTTTTTT. It yields the protein CSASREALGKLFF.

This clonotype has ten or more counts. V is TRBV15 and J is TRBJ1-2; a weak D match, TRBD1 (6 bases). Trimming pared 3 bases from V and 4 bases from J, leaving 9 bases between. Germline values: CDR1 LNHNV, CDR2 YYDKDF (reference sequence). CDR3 size: 13 residues. In nucleotides, the CDR3 is TGTGCCACCAGCAGCACAGGGTTCTATGGCTACACCTTC. It yields the protein CATSSTGFYGYTF.

The rearrangement uses TRBV6-5 and TRBJ1-3; tentative D call: TRBD1 (6 bases). Germline CDR1 MNHEY, CDR2 SVGAGI. This CDR3 spans 15 amino acids. The V and J ends lost 7 bases and 3 bases respectively, with 16 bases between them. This CDR3 reads CASMGGAGVGNTIYF. Here the CDR3 DNA reads TGTGCCAGCATGGGGGGCGCTGGAGTTGGAAACACCATATATTTT.

This clonotype was seen a few times. The chain carries TRBV4-3 and TRBJ2-2, with 12 bases that match TRBD2. The length of the CDR3 is 18 residues. Trimming cost V 0 bases and J 8 bases; bases outside gene matches: 10. Per germline, CDR1 LGHNA and CDR2 YSLEER. The CDR3 protein is CASSQEASGGAVAGELFF. The CDR3 DNA sequence: TGCGCCAGCAGCCAAGAGGCTAGCGGGGGGGCGGTTGCTGGGGAGCTGTTTTTT.

In this sample, this clonotype turned up a few times. The chain employs TRBV29-1 and TRBJ2-5; TRBD2 might be the D (6 bases). This CDR3 is built from 12 residues. Germline CDR1 and CDR2: SQVTM and ANQGSEA. The V gene lost 4 bases and the J gene lost 5 bases, with 11 bases spanning the gap. For the CDR3, the DNA is TGCAGCGTTGCTCTAGCGAGCGAGACCCAGTACTTC. Translating it yields CSVALASETQYF. Full variable domain (outside the CDR3, taken from reference TRBV29-1 and TRBJ2-5): SAVISQKPSRDICQRGTSLTIQCQVDSQVTMMFWYRQQPGQSLTLIATANQGSEATYESGFVIDKFPISRPNLTFSTLTVSNMSPEDSSIYLCSVALASETQYFGPGTRLLVL.

The chain couples TRBV7-3 to TRBJ2-3; D is possibly TRBD1 (5 bases). Per germline, CDR1 SGHTA and CDR2 FQGTGA. This CDR3 has 13 amino acids. V was cut by 4 bases and J by 4 bases, with 9 bases left in between. The CDR3 bases are TGTGCCAGCAGCTCCACAGGTGCAGATACGCAGTATTTT. Protein product: CASSSTGADTQYF.

The chain employs TRBV28 and TRBJ2-1; D not certain. The CDR3 has 13 amino acids. CDR1 is MDHEN and CDR2 is SYDVKM in the germline V gene. Trimming removed 6 bases from V and 3 bases from J, with 9 bases in between. The CDR3, as DNA: TGTGCCAGCAGCCCCCCTGGCTACAATGAGCAGTTCTTC. Translation gives CASSPPGYNEQFF.

In its sample, this clonotype was seen many times. CDR3 in DNA: TGCGCCAGCAGCCAAGGAATCGAAGGTGGGGGCTACACCTTC. Residues: CASSQGIEGGGYTF. The V call is TRBV4-3, the J call TRBJ1-2; D unclear. Trimming pared 1 base from V and 8 bases from J, leaving 14 bases between. Per germline, CDR1 LGHNA and CDR2 YSLEER. The CDR3 covers 14 residues.

This clonotype showed up many times. This sequence joins TRBV6-2 or TRBV6-3 and TRBJ2-1; 11 bases match TRBD2. The CDR3 is made up of 14 amino acids. The ends lost 5 bases at V and 6 bases at J; junction bases unmatched: 3. Germline loops: CDR1 MNHEY, CDR2 SVGEGT. The CDR3 here is CASSLSGGVNEQFF. CDR3 DNA sequence: TGTGCCAGCAGTCTTAGCGGGGGGGTCAATGAGCAGTTCTTC.

This clonotype was seen at least ten times. The chain joins TRBV5-8 to TRBJ1-2, with D possibly matching TRBD1 (5 bases). Germline V gives CDR1 SGHTS, CDR2 YDEGEE. This CDR3 has 14 residues. V was pared by 4 bases and J by 3 bases, with 13 bases between. CDR3 region: CASSRGGVDYGYTF. The CDR3 bases are TGTGCCAGCAGCCGAGGAGGGGTGGACTATGGCTACACCTTC.

This clonotype came up a few times. The chain employs TRBV27 and TRBJ2-3, with a tentative D call TRBD1 (5 bases). CDR3 length equals 17 residues. Trimming pared 3 bases from V and 2 bases from J, leaving 18 bases between. The germline V gene encodes CDR1 MNHEY and CDR2 SMNVEV (reference sequence). The CDR3 DNA reads as TGTGCCAGCAGTTTCCTTAGACTCGAAGGGGACACAGATACGCAGTATTTT. It encodes CASSFLRLEGDTDTQYF.

The chain uses TRBV6-5 and TRBJ2-2; TRBD1 agrees at 8 bases. CDR1 and CDR2 (germline): MNHEY, SVGAGI. Trimming took 4 bases from V and 5 from J; bases not matched to a gene: 9. This CDR3 has 16 residues. The CDR3 here is CASSFSPGQETGELFF. For the CDR3, the DNA is TGTGCCAGCAGTTTTTCCCCGGGACAGGAAACCGGGGAGCTGTTTTTT.

This clonotype was counted ten times or more. The V call is TRBV12-3 or TRBV12-4, the J call TRBJ2-1, with D possibly called TRBD1 or TRBD2 (5 bases each). The CDR3 loop spans 17 amino acids. Trimming removed 3 bases from V and 6 bases from J, with 21 bases in between. CDR3 nucleotide sequence: TGTGCCAGCAGTTTTGGTTCAGGGTGGGGGACGGGCAATGAGCAGTTCTTC. Translation gives CASSFGSGWGTGNEQFF.

As DNA, the CDR3 is TGTGCCTCCGACGGGACGGCCAATAGCGACGAGCAGTACTTC. Amino acids: CASDGTANSDEQYF. The chain is built from TRBV2 and TRBJ2-7, with D perhaps matching TRBD1 or TRBD2 (5 bases each). Germline CDR1 SNHLY, CDR2 FYNNEI. The CDR3 length is 14 residues. V was shortened by 11 bases and J by 5 bases, with 22 bases between the two germline ends.

This clonotype was seen at least ten times. The CDR3 DNA follows: TGCAGCTCAAGACAGGGGTACACAGATACGCAGTATTTT. This translates into CSSRQGYTDTQYF. The chain joins TRBV29-1 to TRBJ2-3; 8 bases match TRBD1. In germline, CDR1 is SQVTM, CDR2 ANQGSEA. The CDR3 spans 13 residues. With V trimmed by 8 bases and J by 2 bases, 6 bases remained unmatched.

This clonotype appeared many times. The V and J genes are TRBV7-3 and TRBJ1-2, with D maybe TRBD1 (5 bases). This CDR3 comprises 17 residues. Germline CDR1 is SGHTA and CDR2 is FQGTGA. The V end was cut by 5 bases, the J end by 2 bases, with 21 bases between. This CDR3 reads CASSTSGRARDNYGYTF. The CDR3 DNA follows: TGTGCCAGCAGCACAAGCGGGAGGGCTAGGGACAACTATGGCTACACCTTC. The full variable domain, rest sourced from reference TRBV7-3 and TRBJ1-2, is GAGVSQTPSNKVTEKGKYVELRCDPISGHTALYWYRQSLGQGPEFLIYFQGTGAADDSGLPNDRFFAVRPEGSVSTLKIQRTERGDSAVYLCASSTSGRARDNYGYTFGSGTRLTVV.

This clonotype came up a few times. This sequence joins TRBV29-1 and TRBJ2-5; D ambiguous. Looked up from germline, CDR1 is SQVTM and CDR2 is ANQGSEA. The CDR3 covers 12 residues. Trimming removed 7 bases from V and 0 bases from J, with 9 bases in between. CDR3 bases: TGCAGCGCCCAACAGCACCAAGAGACCCAGTACTTC. Its translation is CSAQQHQETQYF.

The chain couples TRBV3-1 to TRBJ2-5; D is unresolved. This CDR3 region has 12 residues. With 1 base removed from V and 5 bases from J, the gap between germline ends came to 5 bases. Germline loops: CDR1 LGHDT, CDR2 YNNKEL (reference sequence). In nucleotides, the CDR3 is TGTGCCAGCAGCCAAGGGGATGAGACCCAGTACTTC. Translation gives CASSQGDETQYF.

Many counts were recorded for this clonotype. V gene TRBV28 combines with J gene TRBJ1-1, with unresolved D. Germline V gene sequence: CDR1 MDHEN, CDR2 SYDVKM. The ends were cut back, 5 bases at V and 0 bases at J, with 16 bases in the middle. The CDR3 is 16 amino acids. CDR3 region: CASSPPSPGMNTEAFF. CDR3 bases: TGTGCCAGCAGTCCACCAAGTCCCGGAATGAACACTGAAGCTTTCTTT. Supplemented by reference TRBV28 and TRBJ1-1, the full variable domain reads DVKVTQSSRYLVKRTGEKVFLECVQDMDHENMFWYRQDPGLGLRLIYFSYDVKMKEKGDIPEGYSVSREKKERFSLILESASTNQTSMYLCASSPPSPGMNTEAFFGQGTRLTVV.